The text below deals with one T cell receptor (beta chain). What it recognizes is unknown. This sample was taken from a study of cytomegalovirus exposure and HLA in healthy donors. General study findings and limits: Cytomegalovirus status was reportedly diagnosed by the classifier with high sensitivity and specificity. Subsequent analysis of the 100 to 150 validation repertoires found a tendency for first-cohort TCR clusters to co-occur. Investigators reported 150 to 200 TCR beta chains as tied to cytomegalovirus.

Assay: immunoSEQ multiplex PCR; the TCRdb copy retains only in-frame clones and omits some. This sample has 70,000 to 85,000 clones; 94% occur once, and the top ten carry about 1.9%. The length of the CDR3 is 12 residues. V was shortened by 4 bases and J by 6 bases, with 9 bases between the two germline ends. CDR1 and CDR2 (germline): MNHEY, SVGAGI. The donors were members of the validation cohort, which comprised 100 to 150 subjects and was separate from the first cohort of 600 to 800 subjects. The clonotype was recovered from a woman aged 18-29 years in good health and CMV-seropositive. The sequencing input was PBMCs. The chain combines TRBV6-5 with TRBJ1-1, with TRBD1 as a possible D gene (6 bases). The DNA for the CDR3 is TGTGCCAGCAGTTCCACAGGGTCTGAAGCTTTCTTT. This encodes CASSSTGSEAFF.